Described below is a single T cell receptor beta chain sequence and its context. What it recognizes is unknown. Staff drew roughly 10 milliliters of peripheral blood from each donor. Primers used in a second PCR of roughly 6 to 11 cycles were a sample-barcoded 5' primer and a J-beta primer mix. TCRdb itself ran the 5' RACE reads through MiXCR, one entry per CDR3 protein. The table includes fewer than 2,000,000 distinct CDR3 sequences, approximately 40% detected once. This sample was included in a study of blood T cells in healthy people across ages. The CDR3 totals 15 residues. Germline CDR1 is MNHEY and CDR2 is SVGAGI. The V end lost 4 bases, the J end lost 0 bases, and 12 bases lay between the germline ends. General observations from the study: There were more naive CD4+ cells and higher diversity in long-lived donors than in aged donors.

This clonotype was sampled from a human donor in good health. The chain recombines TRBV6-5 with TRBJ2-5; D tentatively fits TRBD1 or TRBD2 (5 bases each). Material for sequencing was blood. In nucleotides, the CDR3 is TGTGCCAGCAGTTTATCCGGGGCCGACCAAGAGACCCAGTACTTC. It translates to CASSLSGADQETQYF.